What follows describes a single T cell receptor (beta chain). No antigen is known for it. Base qualities were left out, and no much larger clone turns up one base away. This specimen comes from a study of blood T cell repertoires in COVID-19 (dated by TCRdb to about 2020). Describing the broader study: The collaborator samples originated in the United States, Italy and Spain and spanned the acute and convalescent phases of COVID-19. The prospective study material was composed of cDNA or gDNA derived from T cells, B-cell-depleted T cells, or PBMCs. Deeply sampled blood TCRbeta repertoires from subjects exposed to, actively infected with, or recovered from COVID-19 were included in the dataset. The repertoires were released in a freely available public database meant as a resource for research on the immune response to SARS-CoV-2. Samples were obtained from the ongoing ImmuneRACE study (first 160 participants) and from about 1,300 subjects provided by 6 global collaborators. A de-identified subject ID, COVID-19 status, age in years and sex were almost always included in the sample metadata. HLA class I and class II types, where available, came from metadata supplied by the sample provider rather than from assay-based typing. Results the study describes overall, beyond this receptor: Clinical and demographic metadata were provided uncurated, with the amount varying by source and participant.

TCRbeta CDR3 regions were amplified from genomic DNA using the immunoSEQ Assay, a bias-controlled multiplex PCR. On the study's bioinformatics: The number of nucleated cells in each sample was estimated from the amplification of reference gene primers within the assay. To quantify the absolute abundance of each unique TCRbeta CDR3 rearrangement, sequence reads were collapsed and filtered. Productive Simpson clonality was computed per sample as the square root of Simpson's diversity index over productive rearrangements. Sourced from immuneACCESS, this table was stored by TCRdb with only in-frame sequences that have V and J called. A share of the clones is absent; for the studies checked, an unresolved V gene accounts for under half, and the remainder has no known explanation. The V and J calls and clone size are taken from that table; D and trimming were inferred from the DNA. This sample has about 94,000 clones in its table, and over 75% of those were observed once. Less than 5% of the sample rests with the top ten.

The collaborating institutions used their own protocols to collect whole blood in K2EDTA tubes. Collaborator samples were shipped for TCRbeta analysis as frozen whole blood, isolated PBMCs, or DNA extracted from either sample type. This sequence originates from a woman of 80 years or more with acute or convalescent COVID-19. Sequencing used peripheral blood.

The nucleotide sequence reads TGTGCCACCAGCGACAGGGGCGGCACCGGGGAGCTGTTTTTT. This sequence encodes CATSDRGGTGELFF. The chain was built from TRBV24-1 and TRBJ2-2; 8 bases in between match TRBD1. Including the terminal cysteine and phenylalanine, the CDR3 comprises 14 residues. Here the CDR3 DNA is all that survives: 42 bases in frame from base 1. CDR1 and CDR2, looked up from the germline V gene, are KGHDR and SFDVKD. Unmatched junction bases come to 4, with V trimmed by 7 bases and J by 4 bases.